Shown below are 7 T cell receptor beta chains from a single sample sequenced in a study of CD4 T cells in relation to SARS-CoV-2 and coronaviruses. These receptors' targets are unknown. Assay: immunoSEQ multiplex PCR; the TCRdb copy retains only in-frame clones and omits some. The sample consists of about 21,000 clones, 74% of them appearing once. Before the COVID-19 pandemic, during about 2010-2018, CD4+ T cells were taken from unexposed donors. CD4+ T cells were isolated from the cells after more than nine days of culture. The sample comprised CD4+ T cells from PBMCs, cultured in vitro. The receptors were sampled from a human donor in good health.

The rearrangement links TRBV19 to TRBJ1-1; TRBD1 agrees at 7 bases. CDR3 size: 14 residues. J was trimmed by 1 base and V by 6 bases; bases with no gene match: 5. Germline V CDR1 and CDR2: LNHDA, SQIVND (reference sequence). CDR3 amino acids: CASRPRTGNTEAFF. CDR3 nucleotide sequence: TGTGCCAGTAGACCCCGGACAGGGAACACTGAAGCTTTCTTT.

The rearrangement links TRBV7-8 to TRBJ1-6, with 8 nucleotides matching TRBD1. The CDR3 has 15 residues. The trim removed 3 bases at V and 5 bases at J, leaving 3 bases unmatched. Per the germline V gene, CDR1 is SGHVS and CDR2 is FQNEAQ. CDR3 amino acids: CASSFETGDNSPLHF. CDR3 coding DNA: TGTGCCAGCAGCTTTGAGACAGGGGATAATTCACCCCTCCACTTT.

The chain couples TRBV2 to TRBJ2-7; no clear D. Germline CDR1 and CDR2: SNHLY and FYNNEI. V was trimmed by 8 bases and J by 2 bases, leaving 7 bases between them. The CDR3 spans 11 residues. CDR3 coding DNA: TGTGCCAGCGAGGAGACCTACGAGCAGTACTTC. Translating it yields CASEETYEQYF.

The genes are TRBV28 and TRBJ1-2; the match to TRBD1 covers 8 bases. J lost 5 bases, V lost 4 bases, and 9 bases had no gene match. CDR3 length equals 15 residues. Germline loops: CDR1 MDHEN, CDR2 SYDVKM. This CDR3 is CASSYSGGASYGYTF. The CDR3 region has the DNA TGTGCCAGCAGTTACTCAGGGGGCGCATCTTATGGCTACACCTTC.

The chain uses TRBV24-1 and TRBJ1-1; D is undetermined. The CDR3 contains 14 residues. Germline V gene sequence: CDR1 KGHDR, CDR2 SFDVKD. Between the trimmed V and J ends, which lost 2 bases and 7 bases, there was a span of 13 bases. The CDR3 nucleotides are TGTGCCACCAGTGATTCGGGTCCTTTGGGTGAAGCTTTCTTT. Its protein is CATSDSGPLGEAFF.

This clone has just a few counts. For the CDR3, the DNA is TGCGCCAGCAGCTTCAGGGGGCTCGACCAAGAGACCCAGTACTTC. This codes for CASSFRGLDQETQYF. V usage is TRBV5-1 and J usage is TRBJ2-5; 8 bases align to TRBD1. V lost 2 bases, J lost 0 bases, and 3 bases stayed unmatched. CDR3 length: 15 residues. Germline V gene data show CDR1 as SGHRS and CDR2 as YFSETQ.

This chain connects TRBV20-1 to TRBJ2-7; weak D call: TRBD2 (6 bases). V was shortened by 3 bases and J by 3 bases, with 12 bases between the two germline ends. CDR1 is DFQATT, CDR2 SNEGSKA, per germline (reference sequence). CDR3 length: 13 amino acids. CDR3 region: CSASGGRGYEQYF. CDR3 coding DNA: TGCAGTGCTAGTGGAGGGAGAGGCTACGAGCAGTACTTC.